The next 5 T cell receptor beta chains were all read from a single sample in a study of blood T cell repertoires in COVID-19 (TCRdb year 2020). Library creation used the immunoSEQ multiplex PCR assay. The immuneACCESS repertoire file appears here via TCRdb, limited to in-frame rearrangements. These files lack a portion of the clones; in checked studies, under half of the deficit traces to unresolved V genes, and the cause of the others is not known. The sample yields hundreds of thousands of clones; approximately 80% were counted once. The ten most abundant clones make up 5% of the sample. The sequencing input was PBMCs or T cells enriched from blood (not recorded which). Receptors originate from a man between 35 and 55 years old who had been exposed to COVID-19.

The chain has TRBV6-5 and TRBJ1-2; D unresolved. The germline V and J ends were trimmed by 7 bases and 3 bases, with 12 bases remaining between them. The CDR3 consists of 13 residues. Germline values: CDR1 MNHEY, CDR2 SVGAGI. The CDR3 protein is CASKETEDYGYTF. The CDR3 DNA reads TGTGCCAGCAAAGAAACGGAGGACTATGGCTACACCTTC.

The chain is built from TRBV18 and TRBJ1-5, with TRBD1 matching 9 bases. CDR1 is KGHSH and CDR2 is LQKENI in the germline V gene. The CDR3 has 12 residues. V lost 1 base, J lost 12 bases, and 1 base stayed unmatched. The DNA for the CDR3 is TGTGCCAGCTCACCACAGACAGGGGGCCAGCATTTT. It is translated as CASSPQTGGQHF.

The chain links TRBV7-8 to TRBJ2-7; tentatively, D is TRBD2 (6 bases). Deletions cut 4 bases from V and 4 bases from J, with 17 bases between. Per the germline V gene, CDR1 is SGHVS and CDR2 is FQNEAQ. The CDR3 spans 15 residues. The CDR3 DNA reads as TGTGCCAGCAGCTCTCCTTCGACTAGTGTGTACGAGCAGTACTTC. Translation: CASSSPSTSVYEQYF. The full variable domain, its missing parts supplied by reference TRBV7-8 and TRBJ2-7, is GAGVSQSPRYKVAKRGQDVALRCDPISGHVSLFWYQQALGQGPEFLTYFQNEAQLDKSGLPSDRFFAERPEGSVSTLKIQRTQQEDSAVYLCASSSPSTSVYEQYFGPGTRLTVT.

This rearrangement joins TRBV3-1 (or the pseudogene TRBV3-2) to TRBJ1-5; D is perhaps TRBD1 (6 bases). CDR1 is LGHDT and CDR2 is YNNKEL in the germline V gene (reference sequence). The CDR3 loop spans 15 amino acids. V lost 5 bases to trimming and J lost 6 bases, with 17 bases between them. The CDR3 nucleotides are TGTGCCAGCAGCGTCGGACAGACTTTGGTTCAGCCCCAGCATTTT. Encoded protein: CASSVGQTLVQPQHF.

This chain links TRBV2 with TRBJ1-2, with 8 nucleotides matching TRBD1. Germline values: CDR1 SNHLY, CDR2 FYNNEI. The CDR3 covers 15 residues. Losses at the gene ends were 10 bases for V and 4 bases for J; bases not matched to a gene: 14. The CDR3 reads CATLRRTGTGYGYTF. CDR3 nucleotide sequence: TGTGCCACCTTGAGAAGAACAGGGACAGGCTATGGCTACACCTTC. Full variable domain (outside the CDR3, taken from reference TRBV2 and TRBJ1-2): EPEVTQTPSHQVTQMGQEVILRCVPISNHLYFYWYRQILGQKVEFLVSFYNNEISEKSEIFDDQFSVERPDGSNFTLKIRSTKLEDSAMYFCATLRRTGTGYGYTFGSGTRLTVV.